This T cell receptor (beta chain) was found in a study of shared clonotypes between healthy human individuals. Germline V CDR1 and CDR2: GTSNPN, SVGIG (reference sequence). This CDR3 is built from 12 residues. The junction had 5 bases not matched to a gene; V was cut back by 5 bases and J by 7 bases. The assay was immunoSEQ multiplex PCR, and TCRdb's table has in-frame clones only and misses some. The sample carries roughly 400,000 clones, 95% to 97% recorded once. Sequencing was done on a sample of memory CD8+ T cells sorted from blood. The subset denotes: CD45RO+ cells pooled with CCR7-negative TemRA cells. The receptor was derived from a man aged 25-40 years in good health. The J gene is TRBJ2-4, the V gene TRBV30, with 7 bases matching TRBD1. CDR3: CAWALTGNIQYF. The CDR3 DNA reads as TGTGCCTGGGCCTTGACAGGGAACATTCAGTACTTC.